This TCR beta chain derives from a study of T cells in Graves' hyperthyroidism and ophthalmopathy. Findings and limits, study-wide: Stable hyperthyroidism and ophthalmopathy were separated using 13 V-J signatures.

J gave up 8 bases and V 4 bases, and 5 bases lay outside the gene matches. CDR1 and CDR2 (germline): MGHRA, YSYEKL. The CDR3 runs 15 residues. This clonotype was seen many times. What it binds is unknown. RNA transcripts provided the source from which TCR beta CDR3 regions were amplified. First-round RT-PCR of the TCR CDR3 relied on the HTBI primer set. TCRdb independently ran MiXCR on the multiplex PCR reads; one entry per CDR3 protein. Among hundreds of thousands of distinct CDR3 sequences listed, roughly 14% were seen once. The gene calls are TRBV4-1 and TRBJ1-6; 10 nucleotides line up with TRBD1. Sequenced sample: blood. This receptor was taken from a man aged 18 to 35 with Graves' ophthalmopathy. The CDR3 DNA follows: TGCGCCAGCAGCCTGGACAGGGGGATGGATTCACCCCTCCACTTT. It encodes CASSLDRGMDSPLHF.